This TCR beta chain was identified in a study of T cell repertoires in cytomegalovirus infection. General study findings and limits: HLA-C-restricted TCR beta clonotypes specific for CMV led the ex vivo response.

This clonotype was observed many times. Its antigen remains unidentified. MiXCR was run by TCRdb on the reads, yielding one entry per CDR3 protein. Altogether 170,000 or so distinct CDR3 sequences are present, about an eighth being singletons, with the ten largest covering roughly 27%. The CDR3 length is 15 residues. The V gene's germline CDR1 is SEHNR and CDR2 FQNEAQ (reference sequence). V lost 4 bases and J lost 5; bases outside the gene matches: 8. This TCR was recovered from a human donor in good health (CMV status not recorded). Some clones in this sample may be carry-over from other donors' samples. The gene calls are TRBV7-9 and TRBJ2-1, with 7 bases identical to TRBD1. Sequenced material: PBMCs. Written as DNA, the CDR3 is TGTGCCAGCAGCTCGGGGACAGCCCCCAACAATGAGCAGTTCTTC. Protein sequence: CASSSGTAPNNEQFF.